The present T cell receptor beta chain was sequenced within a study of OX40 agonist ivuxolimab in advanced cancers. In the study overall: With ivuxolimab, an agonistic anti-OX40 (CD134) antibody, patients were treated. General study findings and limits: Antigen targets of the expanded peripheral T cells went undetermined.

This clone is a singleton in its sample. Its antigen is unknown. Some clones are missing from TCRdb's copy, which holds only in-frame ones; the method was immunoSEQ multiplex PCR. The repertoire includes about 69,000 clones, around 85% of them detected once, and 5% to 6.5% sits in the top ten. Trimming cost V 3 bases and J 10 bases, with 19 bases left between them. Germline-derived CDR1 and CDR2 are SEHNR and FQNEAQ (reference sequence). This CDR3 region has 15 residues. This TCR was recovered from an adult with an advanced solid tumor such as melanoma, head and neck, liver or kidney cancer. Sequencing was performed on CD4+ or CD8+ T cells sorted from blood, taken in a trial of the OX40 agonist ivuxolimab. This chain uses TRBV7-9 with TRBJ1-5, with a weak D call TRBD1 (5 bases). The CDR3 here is CASSFLGDFRQPQHF. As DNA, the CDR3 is TGTGCCAGCAGCTTTCTGGGGGACTTCAGGCAACCCCAGCATTTT.